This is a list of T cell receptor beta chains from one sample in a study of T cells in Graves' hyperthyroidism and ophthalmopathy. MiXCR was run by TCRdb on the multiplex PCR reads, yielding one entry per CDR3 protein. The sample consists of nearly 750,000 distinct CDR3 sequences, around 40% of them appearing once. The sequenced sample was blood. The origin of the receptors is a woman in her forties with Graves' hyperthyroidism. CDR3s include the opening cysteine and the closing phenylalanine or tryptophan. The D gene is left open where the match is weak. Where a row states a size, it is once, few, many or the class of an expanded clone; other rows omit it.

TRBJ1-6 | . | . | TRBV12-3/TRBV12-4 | TGTGCCAGCAGTTTAGATCTTGTCGCTGAGGGAAATTCACCCCTCCACTTT | CASSLDLVAEGNSPLHF
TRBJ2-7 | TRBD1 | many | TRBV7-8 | TGTGCCAGCAGCTCCGGGACAGGGGGCTCCTACGAGCAGTACTTC | CASSSGTGGSYEQYF
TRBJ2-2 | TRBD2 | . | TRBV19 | TGTGCCAGTAGTAATAGCGGGACGAACACCGGGGAGCTGTTTTTT | CASSNSGTNTGELFF
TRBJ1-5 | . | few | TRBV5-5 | TGTGCCAGCAGCCTCGAGGCGGGGATATTTCAGCCCCAGCATTTT | CASSLEAGIFQPQHF
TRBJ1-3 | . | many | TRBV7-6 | TGTGCCAGCAGCCGATCTAGAAGCGGGGCTGGAAACACCATATATTTT | CASSRSRSGAGNTIYF
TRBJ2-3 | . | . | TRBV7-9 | TGTGCCAGCAGCTCGCCTGGGGGGACAAGCGCAGATACGCAGTATTTT | CASSSPGGTSADTQYF
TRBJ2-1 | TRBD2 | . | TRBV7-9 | TGTGCCAGCAGCGGGCTAGCGGGGGTAAGGGAGCAGTTCTTC | CASSGLAGVREQFF
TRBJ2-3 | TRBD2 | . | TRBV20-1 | TGCAGTGCTACCTATAGCGGGGTGGAGACAGATACGCAGTATTTT | CSATYSGVETDTQYF
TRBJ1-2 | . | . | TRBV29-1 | TGCAGCTCGCACACAGGTTATGGCTACACCTTC | CSSHTGYGYTF
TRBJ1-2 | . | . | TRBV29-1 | TGCAGCGTTGCGGGACGCTTCCTTGCAGGCGATGGCTACGCCTTC | CSVAGRFLAGDGYAF
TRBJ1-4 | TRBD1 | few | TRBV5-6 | TGTGCCAGCAGCTTAGGGGGCACGGAAAAACTGTTTTTT | CASSLGGTEKLFF
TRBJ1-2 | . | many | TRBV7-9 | TGTGCCAGCAGCTTAGTAGGGGGGCAGCTCTATGGCTACACCTTC | CASSLVGGQLYGYTF
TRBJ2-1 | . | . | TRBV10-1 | TGCGCCAGCAGTGTAAACGGTTACAATGAGCAGTTCTTC | CASSVNGYNEQFF
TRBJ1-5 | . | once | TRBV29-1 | TGCAGCGTTGTGGCAGGGAAGAGTCAGCCCCAGCATTTT | CSVVAGKSQPQHF
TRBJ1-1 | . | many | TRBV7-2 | TGTGCCAGCAGCTCCCACGGGAGCAATGAAGCTTTCTTT | CASSSHGSNEAFF
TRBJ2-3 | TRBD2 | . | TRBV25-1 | TGTGCCAGCAGTGAAATCGGGACTAGCGGGGGCCTCTCTAGCACAGATACGCAGTATTTT | CASSEIGTSGGLSSTDTQYF
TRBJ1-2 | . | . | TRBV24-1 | TGTGCCACCAGTGATGGCAGTCACTATGGCTACACCTTC | CATSDGSHYGYTF
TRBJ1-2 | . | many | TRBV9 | TGTGCCAGCAGCGTAGGCTATGGCTACACCTTC | CASSVGYGYTF
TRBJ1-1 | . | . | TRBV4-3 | TGCGCCAGCAGCCAAGATCTCTTTACTGAAGCTTTCTTT | CASSQDLFTEAFF
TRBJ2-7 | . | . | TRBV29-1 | TGCAGTGCTCCCCCCATGGTGAGCGGCTACGAGCAGTACTTC | CSAPPMVSGYEQYF
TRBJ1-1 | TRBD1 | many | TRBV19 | TGTGCCAGTAGCGGGGACAGGCTCGGATCTGAAGCTTTCTTT | CASSGDRLGSEAFF
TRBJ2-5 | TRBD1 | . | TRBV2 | TGTGCCAGCAGTGAGACAGGGAAGGAGACCCAGTACTTC | CASSETGKETQYF
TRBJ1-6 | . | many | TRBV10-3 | TGTGCCATCAGGGCTCAGGGTTCAGATTCACCCCTCCACTTT | CAIRAQGSDSPLHF
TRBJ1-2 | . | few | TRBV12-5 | TGTGCTAGTGGTTCCAACAGGTTGGGACAATATGGCTACACCTTC | CASGSNRLGQYGYTF
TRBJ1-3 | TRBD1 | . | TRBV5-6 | TGTGCCAGCAGGGGTGACAGGGCAGCAGGAAACACCATATATTTT | CASRGDRAAGNTIYF
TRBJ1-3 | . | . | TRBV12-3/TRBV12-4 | TGTGCCAGCAGTCAACATGTTGGCTCTGGAAACACCATATATTTT | CASSQHVGSGNTIYF
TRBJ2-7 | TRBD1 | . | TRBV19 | TGTGCCAGTGGTATCCCGGGGACAGGGTTCTACGAGCAGTACTTC | CASGIPGTGFYEQYF
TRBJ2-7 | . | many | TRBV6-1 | TGTGCCAGCAGTGGAGTTCCCGCAGCTCCCTACGAGCAGTACTTC | CASSGVPAAPYEQYF
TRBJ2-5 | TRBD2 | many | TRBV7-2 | TGTGCCAGCAGCTTAGGCGGGGGGGCTAGGGAGACCCAGTACTTC | CASSLGGGARETQYF
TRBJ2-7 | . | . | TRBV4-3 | TGCGCCAGCAGCCAAGACCTCCCCTCCCGGATAACCTACGAGCAGTACTTC | CASSQDLPSRITYEQYF
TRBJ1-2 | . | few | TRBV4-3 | TGCGCCAGCAGCAGACTCACTGACTATGGCTACACCTTC | CASSRLTDYGYTF
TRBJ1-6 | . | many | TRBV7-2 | TGTGCCAGCAGCTTAAACCTCGGACGTAATTCACCCCTCCACTTT | CASSLNLGRNSPLHF
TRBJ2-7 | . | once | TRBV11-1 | TGTGCCAGCAGCTCGGTTTATAGCGCTGAAGAGCAGTACTTC | CASSSVYSAEEQYF
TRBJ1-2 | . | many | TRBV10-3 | TGTGCCATCAGTGAGCGAGTAGAGGGCTACACCTTC | CAISERVEGYTF
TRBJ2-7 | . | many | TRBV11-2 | TGTGCCAGCACCGAACAGCGGGAGCAGTACTTC | CASTEQREQYF
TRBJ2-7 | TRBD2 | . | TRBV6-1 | TGTGCCAGCAGAACAGCGGGAGGGCCGTACGAGCAGTACTTC | CASRTAGGPYEQYF
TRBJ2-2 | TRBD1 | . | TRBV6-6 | TGTGCCAGTAGACCCGTGCAGGGGGCTTGGGAGCTGTTTTTT | CASRPVQGAWELFF
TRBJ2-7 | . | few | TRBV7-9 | TGTGCCAGCAGCTTAGCGGTCAACTACGAGCAGTACTTC | CASSLAVNYEQYF
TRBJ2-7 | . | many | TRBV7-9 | TGTGCCAGCGGCTTAGGGAGGACCTACGAGCAGTACTTC | CASGLGRTYEQYF
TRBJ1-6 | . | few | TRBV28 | TGTGCCAGCAGTGTCTATAATTCACCCCTCCACTTT | CASSVYNSPLHF
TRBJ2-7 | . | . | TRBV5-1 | TGTGCCAGCGTAGGGGGGGACTCCTACGAGCAGTACTTC | CASVGGDSYEQYF
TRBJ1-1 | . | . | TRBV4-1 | TGCGCCAGCAGCCGAAATCAGGGAATGAACACTGAAGCTTTCTTT | CASSRNQGMNTEAFF
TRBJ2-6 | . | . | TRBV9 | TGTGCCAGCAGCGCTCTCTGGCCCCGCTCTGGGGCCAACGTCCTGACTTTC | CASSALWPRSGANVLTF
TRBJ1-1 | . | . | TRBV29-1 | TGCAGCAGTCCATCGACAGGGAACACTGAAGCTTTCTTT | CSSPSTGNTEAFF
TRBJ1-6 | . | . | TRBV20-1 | TGCAGTGCTAGAACGACGGCAGGGCGAGATAATTCACCCCTCCACTTT | CSARTTAGRDNSPLHF